This T cell receptor (beta chain) was identified in a study of brain T cells in children with intractable seizures. Germline V gene lookup returns CDR1 SGHTA and CDR2 FQGTGA. The CDR3 spans 15 residues. V dropped 5 bases and J dropped 2; count of bases not matched to a gene: 5. The table came from immunoSEQ multiplex PCR; TCRdb's copy has only in-frame clones and leaves some out. Counted here are 62,000 or so clones, 90% to 96% occurring once; the ten biggest clones make up over 0.35%. This chain links TRBV7-3 with TRBJ2-7; TRBD2 matches at 11 bases. The sequenced sample was peripheral blood, obtained at surgery. The TCR comes from a boy in the first two years of life with focal cortical dysplasia and intractable seizures. This CDR3 is CASSPTSGRTYEQYF. CDR3 bases: TGTGCCAGCAGCCCCACTAGCGGGAGAACCTACGAGCAGTACTTC.